This entry lists 28 T cell receptor beta chains sequenced from one sample in a study of vaccination and CD4 T cells after COVID-19. Researchers used the Oncomine TCR Beta short-read assay to sequence DNA from cultured CD4+ T cells. One entry per CDR3 protein, called by TCRdb with MiXCR from the PCR reads. The table has over 6,500 distinct CDR3 sequences, roughly 22% seen once. Treatment reported: approximately 10-day PBMC culture with coronavirus spike peptide pools or control peptides (ViraFEST assay). For these TCRs, the target antigens are not known. The starting material was CD4+ T cells from blood, cultured in vitro, obtained after SARS-CoV-2 vaccination. These receptors came from a human donor who had recovered from COVID-19.

This clonotype appeared a few times. The CDR3 loop is CASSSSGGLADTQYF. The CDR3, as DNA: TGTGCCAGCAGCTCCAGCGGGGGACTGGCCGATACGCAGTATTTT. The chain links TRBV6-1 to TRBJ2-3; 8 positions match TRBD2. The CDR3 loop spans 15 amino acids. Germline V CDR1 and CDR2: MNHNS, SASEGT. V lost 6 bases, J lost 6 bases, and 11 bases stayed unmatched.

The chain recombines TRBV19 with TRBJ1-1; possible D gene TRBD1, 5 bases. Germline-derived CDR1 and CDR2 are LNHDA and SQIVND (reference sequence). The CDR3 runs 14 residues. Between the trimmed V and J ends, which lost 8 bases and 1 base, there was a span of 14 bases. The CDR3 region has the DNA TGTGCCAGTGCCAGATCCGGGGGGAACACTGAAGCTTTCTTT. This encodes CASARSGGNTEAFF.

This clonotype was picked up a small number of times. The J gene is TRBJ1-2, the V gene TRBV6-5; the match to TRBD1 covers 11 bases. In germline, CDR1 is MNHEY, CDR2 SVGAGI. After removal of 4 bases from V and 7 bases from J, the junction contained 8 bases not matched to a gene. The CDR3 loop spans 15 amino acids. The CDR3 loop is CASSWGQGGRRGYTF. CDR3 coding DNA: TGTGCCAGCAGTTGGGGACAGGGGGGTCGTCGTGGCTACACCTTC.

This clonotype is judged medium-sized. The J gene is TRBJ1-2, the V gene TRBV20-1, with 8 bases matching TRBD1. Per the germline V gene, CDR1 is DFQATT and CDR2 is SNEGSKA (reference sequence). CDR3 size: 12 residues. V trimming: 4 bases; J trimming: 4 bases; junction bases outside the gene matches: 2. The CDR3 DNA reads TGCAGTGCTACGACAGGGGTCTATGGCTACACCTTC. Protein sequence: CSATTGVYGYTF.

This clonotype ranks as medium-sized. One junction end disagrees with the germline gene, perhaps due to a read error. This chain joins TRBV27 and TRBJ2-7; D may match TRBD1 or TRBD2 (5 bases each). Germline lookup yields CDR1 MNHEY and CDR2 SMNVEV (reference sequence). This CDR3 spans 15 amino acids. The CDR3 DNA reads TGTGCCAGCAGCTTATCCCCCGGGGCCTTCTACGAGCAGTACTTC. Protein product: CASSLSPGAFYEQYF.

The CDR3 DNA follows: TGTGCCAGCAGTGGGCGACCAACCGGGGACTATGGCTACACCTTC. The encoded protein is CASSGRPTGDYGYTF. The J gene is TRBJ1-2, the V gene TRBV2; D is undetermined. Germline loops: CDR1 SNHLY, CDR2 FYNNEI. The CDR3 loop spans 15 amino acids. Trimming left V 4 bases short and J 3 bases short, with 15 bases between. The full variable domain, with the rest looked up from reference TRBV2 and TRBJ1-2, is EPEVTQTPSHQVTQMGQEVILRCVPISNHLYFYWYRQILGQKVEFLVSFYNNEISEKSEIFDDQFSVERPDGSNFTLKIRSTKLEDSAMYFCASSGRPTGDYGYTFGSGTRLTVV.

As regards this clonotype: A much larger clonotype is one base distant, so this may be a read error. This chain joins TRBV27 and TRBJ2-7; the D gene is possibly TRBD1 (6 bases). This CDR3 region has 13 residues. The V gene's germline CDR1 is MNHEY and CDR2 SMNVEV (reference sequence). The CDR3: CAGSLEQGYEQYF. CDR3 DNA: TGTGCCGGCAGTTTGGAACAGGGCTACGAGCAGTACTTC.

Judged by abundance, this clonotype is medium-sized (0.01 to 0.1%). DNA for the CDR3: TGTGCCAGCAGGGGGTCCTCCGGCGATAATTCACCCCTCCACTTT. This gives the protein CASRGSSGDNSPLHF. This rearrangement joins TRBV7-2 to TRBJ1-6; D remains unclear. Germline lookup yields CDR1 SGHTA and CDR2 FQGNSA. This CDR3 region has 15 residues. V was shortened by 6 bases and J by 5 bases, with 14 bases between the two germline ends.

By its share, this clonotype is medium-sized. The J gene is TRBJ2-7, the V gene TRBV7-9; no definite D call. Germline V gene lookup returns CDR1 SEHNR and CDR2 FQNEAQ (reference sequence). This CDR3 is built from 12 residues. The V end was cut by 5 bases, the J end by 6 bases, with 11 bases between. CDR3 in DNA: TGTGCCAGCAGCAGGGTCCTCGCCGAGCAGTACTTC. Its protein product is CASSRVLAEQYF. Together with reference TRBV7-9 and TRBJ2-7, the CDR3 gives the full variable domain: DTGVSQNPRHKITKRGQNVTFRCDPISEHNRLYWYRQTLGQGPEFLTYFQNEAQLEKSRLLSDRFSAERPKGSFSTLEIQRTEQGDSAMYLCASSRVLAEQYFGPGTRLTVT.

This chain joins TRBV7-2 and TRBJ1-2; no reliable D call. Deletions cut 1 base from V and 5 bases from J, with 11 bases between. The CDR3 has 14 residues. Per germline, CDR1 SGHTA and CDR2 FQGNSA. The CDR3 region is CASSLDRGIYGYTF. The CDR3 DNA sequence: TGTGCCAGCAGCTTAGACCGCGGTATTTATGGCTACACCTTC.

The gene calls are TRBV7-2 and TRBJ1-5; D is ambiguous. The germline V gene has CDR1 SGHTA and CDR2 FQGNSA. Trimming removed 4 bases at V and 6 bases at J, with 10 bases between. The CDR3 is 13 amino acids. The DNA for the CDR3 is TGTGCCAGCAGCTACGGAGGAAGTCAGCCCCAGCATTTT. The encoded protein is CASSYGGSQPQHF.

This clonotype is termed medium-sized. The chain couples TRBV7-9 to TRBJ2-7, with 9 bases matching TRBD1. V gave up 5 bases and J gave up 4 bases; unmatched junction bases: 6. The germline CDR1 and CDR2 sequences are SEHNR and FQNEAQ (reference sequence). This CDR3 spans 14 amino acids. CDR3 DNA: TGTGCCAGCAGCCGGCCGGGACAGGGTTACGAGCAGTACTTC. It is translated as CASSRPGQGYEQYF.

In its sample, this clonotype was seen a few times. The V gene is TRBV20-1, the J gene TRBJ2-1, with a possible D match to TRBD2 (5 bases). V lost 6 bases to trimming and J lost 2 bases, with 17 bases between them. The CDR3 covers 15 residues. Germline CDR1 DFQATT, CDR2 SNEGSKA (reference sequence). DNA of the CDR3: TGCAGTGCCAAGGTTCTCCAGAGGGCCTACAATGAGCAGTTCTTC. This translates into CSAKVLQRAYNEQFF.

Within the sample, this clonotype is medium-sized. This chain connects TRBV20-1 to TRBJ2-5, with 11 bases that match TRBD2. V was clipped by 1 base and J by 5 bases; unmatched bases: 3. Germline CDR1 and CDR2: DFQATT and SNEGSKA (reference sequence). This CDR3 region has 14 residues. CDR3 coding DNA: TGCAGTGCTAGAGCTAGCGGGAGGCGGGAGACCCAGTACTTC. The encoded protein is CSARASGRRETQYF.

In this sample, this clonotype turned up a few times. This chain joins TRBV28 and TRBJ2-3; a weak D match, TRBD2 (6 bases). The CDR3 is 15 residues long. CDR1 and CDR2 from the germline V gene are MDHEN and SYDVKM. The ends were cut back, 8 bases at V and 3 bases at J, with 18 bases in the middle. The chain's CDR3 is CASGGIGVGTDTQYF. CDR3 DNA: TGTGCCAGCGGGGGGATCGGTGTCGGTACAGATACGCAGTATTTT.

Remarks on this clonotype: This clone may be a read error of a much larger clone one base away. This chain joins TRBV28 and TRBJ1-2; tentatively, D is TRBD1 (5 bases). CDR1 and CDR2 (germline): MDHEN, SYDVKM. The CDR3 loop spans 13 amino acids. The CDR3: CSSSFGGGYGYTF. CDR3 bases: TGTTCCAGCAGTTTTGGGGGAGGCTATGGCTACACCTTC.

By share, this clonotype ranks as medium-sized (0.01 to 0.1%). The rearrangement links TRBV7-2 to TRBJ2-1; 8 bases map to TRBD1. V shed 1 base and J 2 bases; nucleotides not matched to a gene: 1. The CDR3 extends over 15 amino acids. Looked up from germline, CDR1 is SGHTA and CDR2 is FQGNSA. The CDR3 here is CASSLEGQAYNEQFF. The CDR3 DNA is TGTGCCAGCAGCTTAGAGGGACAGGCCTACAATGAGCAGTTCTTC.

The chain has TRBV10-3 and TRBJ1-1, with a weak D call TRBD1 (5 bases). The length of the CDR3 is 14 residues. Germline values: CDR1 ENHRY, CDR2 SYGVKD. Trimming shortened V by 7 bases and J by 6 bases, and 18 bases separated the two germline ends. CDR3 amino acids: CAIKVRLGEPEAFF. The CDR3 region has the DNA TGTGCCATCAAGGTGCGTTTAGGGGAGCCTGAAGCTTTCTTT.

V gene TRBV7-8 combines with J gene TRBJ2-3, with a weak D call TRBD2 (5 bases). Germline CDR1 SGHVS, CDR2 FQNEAQ. This CDR3 spans 18 amino acids. V lost 1 base to trimming and J lost 2 bases, with 19 bases between them. The CDR3 nucleotides read TGTGCCAGCAGCTTAGTTTCCCTCGGGAACCCTCCCACAGATACGCAGTATTTT. It specifies CASSLVSLGNPPTDTQYF.

The chain carries TRBV19 and TRBJ1-1; 8 nucleotides match TRBD1. After removal of 7 bases from V and 5 bases from J, the junction contained 9 bases not matched to a gene. CDR1 and CDR2 from the germline V gene are LNHDA and SQIVND (reference sequence). The CDR3 runs 14 residues. Here the CDR3 reads CASIDPQGATEAFF. The CDR3 region has the DNA TGTGCCAGTATCGACCCCCAGGGGGCAACTGAAGCTTTCTTT. Drawing the rest from reference TRBV19 and TRBJ1-1, the complete variable domain is DGGITQSPKYLFRKEGQNVTLSCEQNLNHDAMYWYRQDPGQGLRLIYYSQIVNDFQKGDIAEGYSVSREKKESFPLTVTSAQKNPTAFYLCASIDPQGATEAFFGQGTRLTVV.

V is TRBV4-3 and J is TRBJ2-7, with no clear D. The germline CDR1 and CDR2 sequences are LGHNA and YSLEER. V lost 1 base to trimming and J lost 3 bases, with 16 bases between them. The CDR3 covers 16 residues. The CDR3 DNA reads as TGCGCCAGCAGCCAAGCCCTCGGCCAGGATTACTACGAGCAGTACTTC. Amino acid sequence: CASSQALGQDYYEQYF.

This clonotype ranks as medium-sized. The chain is built from TRBV7-9 and TRBJ2-1; D possibly corresponds to TRBD2 (5 bases). Trimming removed 3 bases from V and 8 bases from J, with 14 bases in between. The germline CDR1 and CDR2 sequences are SEHNR and FQNEAQ (reference sequence). The CDR3 has 14 residues. The CDR3 sequence: CASSFRPTRDEQFF. The CDR3 coding sequence is TGTGCCAGCAGCTTTAGGCCGACGAGGGATGAGCAGTTCTTC.

This clonotype is categorized as medium-sized. This chain joins TRBV7-2 and TRBJ2-7; D may be TRBD2 (6 bases). Germline V gene sequence: CDR1 SGHTA, CDR2 FQGNSA. V shed 3 bases and J shed 5 bases, with 17 bases lying between them. CDR3 length equals 15 residues. This CDR3 is CASSLASESHHEQYF. CDR3 nucleotide sequence: TGTGCCAGCAGCTTGGCTAGCGAGTCTCACCACGAGCAGTACTTC.

This clonotype was observed a few times. The chain combines TRBV2 with TRBJ2-5; 7 nucleotides agree with TRBD2. This CDR3 region has 15 residues. J gave up 5 bases and V 6 bases, and 12 bases lay outside the gene matches. Looked up from germline, CDR1 is SNHLY and CDR2 is FYNNEI. This CDR3 is CASSREGQGGETQYF. In DNA form, the CDR3 reads TGTGCCAGCAGCCGAGAAGGGCAGGGAGGGGAGACCCAGTACTTC.

This clonotype is medium-sized by share. The chain employs TRBV20-1 and TRBJ2-5; D is unresolved. V shed 3 bases and J shed 1 base, with 15 bases lying between them. This CDR3 contains 15 residues. From germline, CDR1 is DFQATT and CDR2 SNEGSKA (reference sequence). In DNA, the CDR3 is TGCAGTGCTAGCGGAGTTCCAGGTCTCCAAGAGACCCAGTACTTC. This translates into CSASGVPGLQETQYF.

The chain uses TRBV6-5 and TRBJ2-3, with 10 bases that match TRBD2. Germline loops: CDR1 MNHEY, CDR2 SVGAGI. The CDR3 length is 19 residues. The V and J ends lost 0 bases and 0 bases, in that order; junction bases with no gene match: 9. The CDR3 DNA reads TGTGCCAGCAGTTACTCCAGCGGGGGGGCTTACCCTAGCACAGATACGCAGTATTTT. This gives the protein CASSYSSGGAYPSTDTQYF.

The chain employs TRBV6-1 and TRBJ1-2; D gene uncertain. Germline assignment: CDR1 MNHNS and CDR2 SASEGT. The length of the CDR3 is 11 residues. Trimming pared 4 bases from V and 4 bases from J, leaving 4 bases between. The CDR3 here is CASSASYGYTF. The CDR3 DNA sequence: TGTGCCAGCAGTGCGAGCTATGGCTACACCTTC.

There are a few counts of this clonotype. The rearrangement joins TRBV7-9 to TRBJ2-6; no clear D gene. This CDR3 has 13 residues. Germline-derived CDR1 and CDR2 are SEHNR and FQNEAQ (reference sequence). V was cut by 5 bases and J by 6 bases, with 8 bases left in between. CDR3 sequence: CASSPRKANVLTF. The CDR3 bases are TGTGCCAGCAGCCCCCGCAAGGCCAACGTCCTGACTTTC.